This TCR beta chain derives from a study of a mutant IDH1 vaccine in newly diagnosed glioma. Study-wide context: Treated patients showed a male proportion of roughly 62%, a female proportion of 37.5%, and a mean age of 40.4 years.

With 5 bases removed from V and 1 base from J, the gap between germline ends came to 9 bases. This CDR3 spans 14 amino acids. CDR1 and CDR2 from the germline V gene are MNHNS and SASEGT. Stated time point: baseline, week 1 (first vaccination visit). Treatment defined: pre-vaccination baseline after standard-of-care therapy. Each astrocytoma in the donors was new, WHO grade 3 or 4, IDH1-mutant and ATRX-lost. Libraries were prepared by immunoSEQ multiplex PCR; TCRdb keeps only in-frame clonotypes and omits some of them. The sample has about 30,000 clones; roughly 82% are singletons. This TCR came from a man aged 25 to 40 with glioma. This specimen consisted of PBMCs, obtained from a glioma patient treated with radiotherapy, temozolomide or both. This chain connects TRBV6-1 to TRBJ1-5, with D possibly matching TRBD1 (6 bases). Here the CDR3 DNA reads TGTGCCAGCAGTAGTCAGGGGAGCAATCAGCCCCAGCATTTT. Protein product: CASSSQGSNQPQHF.